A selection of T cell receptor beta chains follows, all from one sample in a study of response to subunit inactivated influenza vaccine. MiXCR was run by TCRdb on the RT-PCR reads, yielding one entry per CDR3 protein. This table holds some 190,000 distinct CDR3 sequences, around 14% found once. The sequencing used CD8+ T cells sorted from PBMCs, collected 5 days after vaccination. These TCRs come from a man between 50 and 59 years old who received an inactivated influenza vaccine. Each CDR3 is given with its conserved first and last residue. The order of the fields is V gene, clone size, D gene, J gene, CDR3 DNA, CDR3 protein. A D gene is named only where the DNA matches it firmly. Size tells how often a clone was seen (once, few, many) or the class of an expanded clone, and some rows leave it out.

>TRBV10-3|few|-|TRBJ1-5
TGTGCCATCAGTGAGTCGAGCCAGCCCCAGCATTTT
CAISESSQPQHF
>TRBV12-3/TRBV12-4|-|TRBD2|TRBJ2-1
TGTGCCAGCAGTCATCTACTCGGAAGCGGGAGGGGAAGTGAGCAGTTCTTC
CASSHLLGSGRGSEQFF
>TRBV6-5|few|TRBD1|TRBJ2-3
TGTGCCAGCAGTTCCCCCCCCGATGGACAGGGCGCGGGCACAGATACGCAGTATTTT
CASSSPPDGQGAGTDTQYF
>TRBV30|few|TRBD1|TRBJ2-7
TGTGCCTGGGGACAGGTTCCAGACGAGCAGTACTTC
CAWGQVPDEQYF
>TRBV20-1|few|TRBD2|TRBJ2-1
TGCAGTGCTAGAGAGTTAGCGGGAAGCTCCTACAATGAGCAGTTCTTC
CSARELAGSSYNEQFF
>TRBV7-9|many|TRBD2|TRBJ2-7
TGTGCCAGCAGCCCAGCACCGGGACTAGCGGGAGACGAGCAGTACTTC
CASSPAPGLAGDEQYF
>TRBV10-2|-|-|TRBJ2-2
TGCGCCAGCAGTGAGAAGAGCGGGGAGCTGTTTTTT
CASSEKSGELFF
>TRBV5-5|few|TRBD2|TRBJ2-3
TGTGCCAGCAGCTTGATGATAGCGGGACTTGGAGAGACAGATACGCAGTATTTT
CASSLMIAGLGETDTQYF
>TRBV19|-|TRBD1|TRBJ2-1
TGTGCCAGTAGTATCGAGGGGGCCGGATACAATGAGCAGTTCTTC
CASSIEGAGYNEQFF
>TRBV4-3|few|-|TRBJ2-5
TGCGCCAGCAGCCAAGAAGGGGGACAAGAGACCCAGTACTTC
CASSQEGGQETQYF
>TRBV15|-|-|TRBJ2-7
TGTGCCACCAGCAGAGACAGAGGGCGAAGGAGCGAGCAGTACTTC
CATSRDRGRRSEQYF
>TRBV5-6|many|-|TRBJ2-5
TGTGCCAGCATGGCGGGCCAGGGGGGAGAGACCCAGTACTTC
CASMAGQGGETQYF
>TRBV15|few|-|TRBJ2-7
TGTGCCACGGGAAACAGTCAACCCTCCTACGAGCAGTACTTC
CATGNSQPSYEQYF
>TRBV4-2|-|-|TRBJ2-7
TGTGCCAGCAGCGCTGGGCTCGGAGGCTACGAGCAGTACTTC
CASSAGLGGYEQYF
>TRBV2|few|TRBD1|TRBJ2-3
TGTGCCAGCGAGGGACAGGGGAAAGATACGCAGTATTTT
CASEGQGKDTQYF
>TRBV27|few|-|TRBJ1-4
TGTGCCAGCAGTCCGGGGACGGTCGATAATGAAAAACTGTTTTTT
CASSPGTVDNEKLFF
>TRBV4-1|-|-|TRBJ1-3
TGCGCCAGCAGCCAAGATTCCGGAATTTACTCTGGAAACACCATATATTTT
CASSQDSGIYSGNTIYF
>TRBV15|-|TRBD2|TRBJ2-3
TGTGCCACCAGCAGCGGACTAGCGGGATCATCAGCTACGCAGTATTTT
CATSSGLAGSSATQYF
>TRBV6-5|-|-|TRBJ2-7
TGTGCCAGCAGTTTAACAGCTTCCTACGAGCAGTACTTC
CASSLTASYEQYF
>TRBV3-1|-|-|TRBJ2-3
TGTGCCAGCAGCCAACCCGACTCCGATACGCAGTATTTT
CASSQPDSDTQYF
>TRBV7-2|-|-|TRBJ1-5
TGTGCCAGCAGCAGTGAAGGGGGGGCGGGTCAGCCCCAGCATTTT
CASSSEGGAGQPQHF
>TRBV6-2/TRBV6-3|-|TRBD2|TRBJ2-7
TGTGCCAGCACCCCATCAGCGGGAGTTTCCGAGCAGTACTTC
CASTPSAGVSEQYF
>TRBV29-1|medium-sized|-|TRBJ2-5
TGCAGCGTTGTATTCGAGACCCAGTACTTC
CSVVFETQYF
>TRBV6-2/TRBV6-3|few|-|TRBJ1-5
TGTGCCAGCAGTTACGCAGGGGGCAATCAGCCCCAGCATTTT
CASSYAGGNQPQHF
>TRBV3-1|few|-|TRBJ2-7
TGTGCCAGCAGCCAAGGAGGTGGGGGGCCCTACGAGCAGTACTTC
CASSQGGGGPYEQYF
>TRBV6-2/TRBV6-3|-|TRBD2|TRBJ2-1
TGTGCCAGCAGTTCAGGTCGCGGGGGTGTCAATGAGCAGTTCTTC
CASSSGRGGVNEQFF
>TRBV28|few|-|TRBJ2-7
TGTGCCAGCACCCTATTTTTAGGGGCCTCCGAGCAGTACTTC
CASTLFLGASEQYF
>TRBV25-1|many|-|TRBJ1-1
TGTGCCAGCAGTGAAGGGGGAACTGAAGCTTTCTTT
CASSEGGTEAFF
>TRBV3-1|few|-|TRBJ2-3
TGTGCCAGCAGCCCGGACAGCCAAGATACGCAGTATTTT
CASSPDSQDTQYF
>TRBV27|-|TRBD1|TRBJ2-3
TGTGCCAGCACTCCCGGGACAGGGTGGCCAGATACGCAGTATTTT
CASTPGTGWPDTQYF
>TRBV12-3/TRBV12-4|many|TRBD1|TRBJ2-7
TGTGCCAGCAGCCTTTCGACAGGGGACACCTACGAGCAGTACTTC
CASSLSTGDTYEQYF
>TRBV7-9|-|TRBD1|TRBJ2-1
TGTGCCAGCAGCTCAGGGACAGGGGCCTCCTACAATGAGCAGTTCTTC
CASSSGTGASYNEQFF
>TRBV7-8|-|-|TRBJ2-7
TGTGCCAGCAGCCCAGAATATTTTTCCTACGAGCAGTACTTC
CASSPEYFSYEQYF
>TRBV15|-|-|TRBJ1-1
TGTGCCACGGAGGCAGGGGCGCTCGGCACTGAAGCTTTCTTT
CATEAGALGTEAFF
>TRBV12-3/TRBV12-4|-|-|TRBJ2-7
TGTGCCAGCAGTTTCGTTGGGGACGAGCAGTACTTC
CASSFVGDEQYF
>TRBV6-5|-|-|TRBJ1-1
TGTGCCAGCAGTTTGTCGCTCCCGAACACTGAAGCTTTCTTT
CASSLSLPNTEAFF
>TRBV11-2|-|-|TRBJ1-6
TGTGCCAGCAGCTTAGGCCCTTCGGACAGCTCCTATAATTCACCCCTCCACTTT
CASSLGPSDSSYNSPLHF
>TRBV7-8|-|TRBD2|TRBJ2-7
TGTGCCAGCAGCCCAGTCGTGGGACTAGCTGCCGAGCAGTACTTC
CASSPVVGLAAEQYF
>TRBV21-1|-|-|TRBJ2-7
TGTGCCAGCAGCAAGGATCTGCTGCGGGCCCGATCCTACGAGCAGTACTTC
CASSKDLLRARSYEQYF
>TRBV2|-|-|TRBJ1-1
TGTGCCAGCAGCTCAGGGGAAAGCACTGAAGCTTTCTTT
CASSSGESTEAFF
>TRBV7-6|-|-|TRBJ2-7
TGTGCCAGCAGCCCTCCTGGGGGTTCCTCCTACGAGCAGTACTTC
CASSPPGGSSYEQYF
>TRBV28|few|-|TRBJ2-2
TGTGCCAGCAGTGGGGGGCCTCCGAACACCGGGGAGCTGTTTTTT
CASSGGPPNTGELFF
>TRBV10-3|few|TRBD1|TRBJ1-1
TGTGCCACTTCACGGGGGATACAGGGGTTGAACACTGAAGCTTTCTTT
CATSRGIQGLNTEAFF
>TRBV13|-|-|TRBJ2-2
TGTGCCAGCAGCCCGGGACTCGGGCGCTGGGAACTGTTTTTT
CASSPGLGRWELFF
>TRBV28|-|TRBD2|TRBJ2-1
TGTGCCAGCAAACCAGGACTAGCGGGATTCAATGAGCAGTTCTTC
CASKPGLAGFNEQFF
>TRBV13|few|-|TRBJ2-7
TGTGCCAGCAGCTCACAGGCGACCGAGCAGTACTTC
CASSSQATEQYF
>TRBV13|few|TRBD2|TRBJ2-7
TGTGCCAGCAATAGCGGGACCATCTACGAGCAGTACTTC
CASNSGTIYEQYF